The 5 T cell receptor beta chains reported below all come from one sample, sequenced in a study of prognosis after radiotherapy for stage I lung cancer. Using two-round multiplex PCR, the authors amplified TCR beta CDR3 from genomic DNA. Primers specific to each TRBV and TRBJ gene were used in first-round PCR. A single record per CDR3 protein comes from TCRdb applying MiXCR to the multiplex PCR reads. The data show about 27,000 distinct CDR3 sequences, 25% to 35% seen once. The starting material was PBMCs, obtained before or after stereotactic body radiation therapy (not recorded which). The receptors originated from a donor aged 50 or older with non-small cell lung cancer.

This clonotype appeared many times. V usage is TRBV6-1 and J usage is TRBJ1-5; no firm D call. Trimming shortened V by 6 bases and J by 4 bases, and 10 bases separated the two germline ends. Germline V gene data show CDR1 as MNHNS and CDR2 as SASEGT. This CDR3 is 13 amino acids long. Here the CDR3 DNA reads TGTGCCAGCAGGTTGCAGCCAAATCAGCCCCAGCATTTT. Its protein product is CASRLQPNQPQHF.

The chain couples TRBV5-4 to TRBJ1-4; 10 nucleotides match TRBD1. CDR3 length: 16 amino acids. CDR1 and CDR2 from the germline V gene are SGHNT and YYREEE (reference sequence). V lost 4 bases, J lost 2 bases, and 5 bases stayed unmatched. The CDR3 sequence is CASSSGTGATNEKLFF. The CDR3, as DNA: TGTGCCAGCAGCAGCGGGACAGGGGCTACTAATGAAAAACTGTTTTTT.

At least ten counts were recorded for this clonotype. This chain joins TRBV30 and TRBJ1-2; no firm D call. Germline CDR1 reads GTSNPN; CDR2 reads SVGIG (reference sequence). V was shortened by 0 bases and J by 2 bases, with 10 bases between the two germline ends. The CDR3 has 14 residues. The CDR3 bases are TGTGCCTGGAGTGTACATAGGAAAAACTATGGCTACACCTTC. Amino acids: CAWSVHRKNYGYTF.

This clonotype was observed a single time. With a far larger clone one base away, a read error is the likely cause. The CDR3 bases are TGTGCCAGCAGTTGGGAGTCCTTCACAGATACGCGGTATTTT. Its translation: CASSWESFTDTRYF. The genes are TRBV6-1 and TRBJ2-3; perhaps TRBD2 as D (5 bases). Per germline, CDR1 MNHNS and CDR2 SASEGT. This CDR3 has 14 amino acids.

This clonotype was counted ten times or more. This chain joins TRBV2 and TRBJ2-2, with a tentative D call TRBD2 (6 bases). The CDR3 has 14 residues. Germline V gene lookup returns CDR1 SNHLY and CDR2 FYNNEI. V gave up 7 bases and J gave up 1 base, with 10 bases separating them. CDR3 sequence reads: CASISGENTGELFF. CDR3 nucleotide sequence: TGTGCCAGCATTAGCGGAGAGAACACCGGGGAGCTGTTTTTT.